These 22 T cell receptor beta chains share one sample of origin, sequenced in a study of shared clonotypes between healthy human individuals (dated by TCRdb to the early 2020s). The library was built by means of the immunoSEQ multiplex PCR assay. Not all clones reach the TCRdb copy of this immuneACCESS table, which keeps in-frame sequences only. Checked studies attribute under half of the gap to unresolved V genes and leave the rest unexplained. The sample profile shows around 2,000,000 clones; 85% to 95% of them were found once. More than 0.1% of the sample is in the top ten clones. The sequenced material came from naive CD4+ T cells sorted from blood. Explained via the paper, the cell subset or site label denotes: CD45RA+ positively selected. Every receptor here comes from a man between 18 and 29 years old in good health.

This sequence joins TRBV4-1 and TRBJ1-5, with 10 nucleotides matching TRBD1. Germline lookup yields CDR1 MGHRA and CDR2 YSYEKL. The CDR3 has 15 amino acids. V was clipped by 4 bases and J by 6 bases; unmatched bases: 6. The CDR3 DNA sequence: TGCGCCAGCAGCCGGGGACAGGGGATGTTTCAGCCCCAGCATTTT. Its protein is CASSRGQGMFQPQHF.

The CDR3 loop reads CASSPLAGGLGEQFF. CDR3 bases: TGTGCCAGCAGCCCACTAGCGGGAGGCCTAGGAGAGCAGTTCTTC. J is TRBJ2-1 and V is TRBV7-2; 12 positions match TRBD2. The CDR3 is 15 amino acids. Per the germline V gene, CDR1 is SGHTA and CDR2 is FQGNSA. V lost 5 bases to trimming and J lost 10 bases; unmatched junction nucleotides: 9.

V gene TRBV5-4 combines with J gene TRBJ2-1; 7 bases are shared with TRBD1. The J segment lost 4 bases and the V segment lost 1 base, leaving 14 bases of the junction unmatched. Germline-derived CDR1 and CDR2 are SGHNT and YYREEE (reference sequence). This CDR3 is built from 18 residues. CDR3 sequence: CASSLLRDSLNFYNEQFF. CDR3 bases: TGTGCCAGCAGCTTGTTAAGGGACAGCCTCAACTTTTACAATGAGCAGTTCTTC.

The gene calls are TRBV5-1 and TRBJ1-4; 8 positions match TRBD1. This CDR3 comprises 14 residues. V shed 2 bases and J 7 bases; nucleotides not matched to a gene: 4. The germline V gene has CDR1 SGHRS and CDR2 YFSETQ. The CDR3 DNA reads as TGCGCCAGCAGCTTCCGGGACAGGCGTGAAAAACTGTTTTTT. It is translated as CASSFRDRREKLFF.

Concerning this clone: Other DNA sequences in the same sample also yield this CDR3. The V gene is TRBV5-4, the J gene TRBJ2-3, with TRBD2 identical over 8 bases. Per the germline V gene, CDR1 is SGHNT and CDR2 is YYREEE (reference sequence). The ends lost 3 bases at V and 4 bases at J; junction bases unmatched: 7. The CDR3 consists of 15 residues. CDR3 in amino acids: CASSSGTSGADTQYF. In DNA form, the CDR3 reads TGTGCCAGCAGCTCGGGCACTAGCGGCGCAGATACGCAGTATTTT.

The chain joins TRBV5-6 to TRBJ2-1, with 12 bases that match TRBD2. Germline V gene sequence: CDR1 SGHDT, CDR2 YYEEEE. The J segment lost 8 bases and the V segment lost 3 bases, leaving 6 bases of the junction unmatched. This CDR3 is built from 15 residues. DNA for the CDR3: TGTGCCAGCAGCTCTCTAGCGGGGGGGCGAGATGAGCAGTTCTTC. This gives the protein CASSSLAGGRDEQFF.

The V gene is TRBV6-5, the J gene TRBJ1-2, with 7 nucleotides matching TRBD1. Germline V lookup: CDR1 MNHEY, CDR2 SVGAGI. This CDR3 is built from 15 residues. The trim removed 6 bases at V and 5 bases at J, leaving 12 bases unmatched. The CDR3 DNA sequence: TGTGCCAGCAGCCCCGGGACAGTGGGTGGTTATGGCTACACCTTC. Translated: CASSPGTVGGYGYTF.

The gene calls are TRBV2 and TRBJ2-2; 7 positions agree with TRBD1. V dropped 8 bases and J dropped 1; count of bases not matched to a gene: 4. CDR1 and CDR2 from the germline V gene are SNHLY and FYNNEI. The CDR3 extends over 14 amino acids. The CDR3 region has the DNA TGTGCCAGCGCCGGGACAGTGAACACCGGGGAGCTGTTTTTT. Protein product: CASAGTVNTGELFF.

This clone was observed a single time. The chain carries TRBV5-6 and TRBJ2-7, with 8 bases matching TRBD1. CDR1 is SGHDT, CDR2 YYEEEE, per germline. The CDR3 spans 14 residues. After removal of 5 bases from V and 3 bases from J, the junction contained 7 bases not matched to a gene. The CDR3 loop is CASSETGDLYEQYF. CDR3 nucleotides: TGTGCCAGCAGTGAGACAGGGGATCTCTACGAGCAGTACTTC.

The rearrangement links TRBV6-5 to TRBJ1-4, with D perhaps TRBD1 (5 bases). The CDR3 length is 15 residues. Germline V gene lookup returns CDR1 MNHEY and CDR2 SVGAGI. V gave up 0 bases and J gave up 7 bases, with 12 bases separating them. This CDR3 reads CASSYSFSGGEKLFF. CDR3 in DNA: TGTGCCAGCAGTTACTCCTTCAGTGGGGGTGAAAAACTGTTTTTT.

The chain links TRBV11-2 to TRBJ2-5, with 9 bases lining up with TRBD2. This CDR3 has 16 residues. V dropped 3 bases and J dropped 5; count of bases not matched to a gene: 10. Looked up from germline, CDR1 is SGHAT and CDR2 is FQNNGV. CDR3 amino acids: CASSFLAGGVPETQYF. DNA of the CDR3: TGTGCCAGCAGCTTTCTCGCGGGGGGGGTCCCGGAGACCCAGTACTTC.

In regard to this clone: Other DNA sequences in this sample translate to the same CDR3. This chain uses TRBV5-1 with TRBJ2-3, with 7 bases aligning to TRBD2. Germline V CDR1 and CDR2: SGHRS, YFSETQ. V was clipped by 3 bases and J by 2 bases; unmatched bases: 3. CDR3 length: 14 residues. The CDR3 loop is CASSSSGFTDTQYF. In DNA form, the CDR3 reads TGCGCCAGCAGCTCTAGCGGTTTCACAGATACGCAGTATTTT.

The CDR3 region has the DNA TGTGCCAGCAGCGTACTAGCGGGGGGAACCTACGAGCAGTACTTC. Translated: CASSVLAGGTYEQYF. The chain carries TRBV7-6 and TRBJ2-7; 12 bases line up with TRBD2. The V and J ends lost 5 bases and 2 bases, in that order; junction bases with no gene match: 4. The CDR3 has 15 amino acids. Germline values: CDR1 SGHVS, CDR2 FNYEAQ.

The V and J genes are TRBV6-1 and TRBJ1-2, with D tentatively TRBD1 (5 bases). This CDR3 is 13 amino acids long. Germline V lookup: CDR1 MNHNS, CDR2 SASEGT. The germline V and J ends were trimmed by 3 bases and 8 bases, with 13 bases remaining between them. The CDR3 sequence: CASSEAVDRGYTF. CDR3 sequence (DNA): TGTGCCAGCAGTGAGGCCGTAGACAGAGGCTACACCTTC.

DNA of the CDR3: TGTGCCAGCAGGGTAGGGTCACCCCTCCACTTT. It translates to CASRVGSPLHF. The V call is TRBV6-1, the J call TRBJ1-6, with D uncertain. V was pared by 6 bases and J by 10 bases, with 7 bases between. CDR3 size: 11 residues. CDR1 and CDR2 from the germline V gene are MNHNS and SASEGT.

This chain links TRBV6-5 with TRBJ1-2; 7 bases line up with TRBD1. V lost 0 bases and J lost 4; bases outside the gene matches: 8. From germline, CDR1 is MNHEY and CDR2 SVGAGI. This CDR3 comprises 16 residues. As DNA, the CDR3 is TGTGCCAGCAGTTACTCGACGAAGGGGGCGAGCTATGGCTACACCTTC. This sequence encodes CASSYSTKGASYGYTF.

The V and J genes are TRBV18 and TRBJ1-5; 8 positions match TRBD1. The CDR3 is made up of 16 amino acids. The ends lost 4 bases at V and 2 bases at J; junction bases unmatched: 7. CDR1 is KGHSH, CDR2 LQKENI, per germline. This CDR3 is CASSQQGAAGNQPQHF. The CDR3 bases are TGTGCCAGCTCACAGCAGGGGGCGGCGGGCAATCAGCCCCAGCATTTT.

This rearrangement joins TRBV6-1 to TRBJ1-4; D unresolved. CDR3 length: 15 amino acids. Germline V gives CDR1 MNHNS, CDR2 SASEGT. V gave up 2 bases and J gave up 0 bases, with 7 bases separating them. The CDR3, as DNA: TGTGCCAGCAGTGAACTGACGGCAACTAATGAAAAACTGTTTTTT. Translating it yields CASSELTATNEKLFF.

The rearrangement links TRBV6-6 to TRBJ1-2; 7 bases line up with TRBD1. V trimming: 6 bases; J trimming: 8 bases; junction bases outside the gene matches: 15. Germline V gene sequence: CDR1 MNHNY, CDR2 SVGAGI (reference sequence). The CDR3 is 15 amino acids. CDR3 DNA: TGTGCCAGCAGACCTCAGACAGGGCTAGTTCGGGGCTACACCTTC. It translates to CASRPQTGLVRGYTF.

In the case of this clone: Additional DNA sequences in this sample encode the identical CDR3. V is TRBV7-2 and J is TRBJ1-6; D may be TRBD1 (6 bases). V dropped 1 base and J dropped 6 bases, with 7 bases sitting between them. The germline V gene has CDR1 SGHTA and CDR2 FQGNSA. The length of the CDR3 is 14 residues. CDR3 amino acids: CASSLVQGNSPLHF. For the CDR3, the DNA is TGTGCCAGCAGCTTAGTACAGGGTAATTCACCCCTCCACTTT.

CDR3 region: CASSSRELGYGYTF. CDR3 nucleotide sequence: TGTGCCAGCAGCTCCAGGGAGCTTGGCTATGGCTACACCTTC. The gene calls are TRBV7-9 and TRBJ1-2, with D possibly being TRBD1 (5 bases). The germline gives CDR1 SEHNR, CDR2 FQNEAQ (reference sequence). The CDR3 is made up of 14 amino acids. V dropped 4 bases and J dropped 4 bases, with 13 bases sitting between them.

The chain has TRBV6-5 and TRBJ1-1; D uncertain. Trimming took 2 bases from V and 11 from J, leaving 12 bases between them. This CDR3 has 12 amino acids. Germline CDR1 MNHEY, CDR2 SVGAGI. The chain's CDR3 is CASSYPGGDAFF. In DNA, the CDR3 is TGTGCCAGCAGTTACCCTGGAGGTGACGCTTTCTTT.